Below are 17 T cell receptor beta chains sequenced from a single sample in a study of cytomegalovirus exposure and HLA in healthy donors. PCR amplification relied on 60 Vbeta primers (plus 13 Jbeta primers). Data came from immunoSEQ multiplex PCR; TCRdb stores just in-frame clones and leaves some out. Of approximately 160,000 clones in the sample, 80% were seen once. The sample consisted of PBMCs. The source is a man aged 25-45 years in good health and CMV-seropositive.

This sequence joins TRBV10-3 and TRBJ2-7; 9 bases are shared with TRBD1. This CDR3 region has 19 residues. With V trimmed by 10 bases and J by 2 bases, 24 bases remained unmatched. CDR1 is ENHRY and CDR2 is SYGVKD in the germline V gene. The chain's CDR3 is CATSDGTGNKERATYEQYF. The CDR3 coding sequence is TGTGCCACCAGCGACGGGACAGGGAACAAGGAGCGGGCCACCTACGAGCAGTACTTC.

The V and J genes are TRBV6-1 and TRBJ1-5; a possible D gene is TRBD1 (6 bases). V was trimmed by 5 bases and J by 6 bases, leaving 8 bases between them. The CDR3 runs to 12 residues. Germline V lookup: CDR1 MNHNS, CDR2 SASEGT. The CDR3, as DNA: TGTGCCAGCAGTCCCAGGGGTCAGCCCCAGCATTTT. This codes for CASSPRGQPQHF.

This clone was seen only a few times. The chain has TRBV6-6 and TRBJ2-1; the match to TRBD2 covers 8 bases. V was clipped by 6 bases and J by 4 bases; unmatched bases: 11. In germline, CDR1 is MNHNY, CDR2 SVGAGI (reference sequence). The CDR3 runs to 16 residues. CDR3 loop: CASSPRGGPSYNEQFF. The CDR3 DNA reads TGTGCCAGCAGCCCTCGGGGGGGCCCCTCGTACAATGAGCAGTTCTTC.

A few counts support this clone. V and J are TRBV6-6 and TRBJ2-7, with TRBD1 as a possible D gene (6 bases). With 0 bases removed from V and 10 bases from J, the gap between germline ends came to 19 bases. CDR1 is MNHNY, CDR2 SVGAGI, per germline (reference sequence). The CDR3 spans 15 residues. The CDR3 nucleotides are TGTGCCAGCAGTTACTCGACACCGCAGGGGCAACTTCAGTACTTC. Residues: CASSYSTPQGQLQYF.

This chain joins TRBV5-1 and TRBJ2-3; D is perhaps TRBD1 (6 bases). Trimming stripped 0 bases from V and 0 bases from J, with 11 bases between. The CDR3 sequence is 16 residues long. CDR1 and CDR2 (germline): SGHRS, YFSETQ. In nucleotides, the CDR3 is TGCGCCAGCAGCTTGGGCGGGCAGGGGAGCACAGATACGCAGTATTTT. Protein: CASSLGGQGSTDTQYF.

This sequence joins TRBV5-1 and TRBJ2-1; 11 bases map to TRBD2. The CDR3 is 14 residues long. V gave up 5 bases and J gave up 7 bases; unmatched junction bases: 5. The germline CDR1 and CDR2 sequences are SGHRS and YFSETQ. DNA for the CDR3: TGCGCCAGCAGTTTGACTAGCGGGGCAAATGAGCAGTTCTTC. Translated: CASSLTSGANEQFF.

The gene calls are TRBV4-3 and TRBJ2-5; D perhaps matches TRBD2 (6 bases). The CDR3 runs to 14 residues. Germline V lookup: CDR1 LGHNA, CDR2 YSLEER. Trimming left V 6 bases short and J 11 bases short, with 22 bases between. The CDR3 here is CASSPDTSRAGQYF. Here the CDR3 DNA reads TGCGCCAGCAGTCCAGATACTAGCCGGGCGGGGCAGTACTTC.

This clone was observed a few times. The V gene is TRBV15, the J gene TRBJ2-1; 10 nucleotides line up with TRBD2. Germline CDR1 and CDR2: LNHNV and YYDKDF (reference sequence). V trimming: 0 bases; J trimming: 15 bases; junction bases outside the gene matches: 5. This CDR3 is built from 13 residues. As DNA, the CDR3 is TGTGCCACCAGCAGAGAGAGCGGGAGGGATGCGTTCTTC. It specifies CATSRESGRDAFF.

This clone occurred once. The chain uses TRBV5-4 and TRBJ2-2, with TRBD1 matching over 8 bases. This CDR3 contains 14 residues. V dropped 3 bases and J dropped 4; count of bases not matched to a gene: 2. Germline CDR1 and CDR2: SGHNT and YYREEE (reference sequence). The CDR3 sequence: CASSSGQVTGELFF. The CDR3 DNA is TGTGCCAGCAGCTCGGGACAGGTCACCGGGGAGCTGTTTTTT.

CDR3: CASSEQPSYGYTF. CDR3 coding DNA: TGTGCCAGCAGTGAACAGCCGTCCTATGGCTACACCTTC. The chain recombines TRBV27 with TRBJ1-2; D uncertain. Germline assignment: CDR1 MNHEY and CDR2 SMNVEV (reference sequence). Between the trimmed V and J ends, which lost 5 bases and 4 bases, there was a span of 11 bases. CDR3 length: 13 residues.

This clone was recorded once. The chain carries TRBV10-1 and TRBJ2-2; TRBD2 might be the D (5 bases). This CDR3 region has 16 residues. Germline CDR1 WNHNN, CDR2 SYGVQD (reference sequence). The ends were cut back, 6 bases at V and 3 bases at J, with 17 bases in the middle. The CDR3 nucleotides are TGCGCCAGCAGCCCAGTTTCGGGGTCGGACACCGGGGAGCTGTTTTTT. It translates to CASSPVSGSDTGELFF.

This chain connects TRBV6-6 to TRBJ1-3, with TRBD1 as a possible D gene (5 bases). The CDR3 is 13 amino acids. V was cut by 5 bases and J by 4 bases, with 9 bases left in between. Germline-derived CDR1 and CDR2 are MNHNY and SVGAGI (reference sequence). The CDR3 coding sequence is TGTGCCAGCAGTCTCCAGGGCGGAAACACCATATATTTT. This sequence encodes CASSLQGGNTIYF.

This clone has more than one count but fewer than ten. V gene TRBV7-9 combines with J gene TRBJ2-7, with 8 bases fitting TRBD1. V was clipped by 8 bases and J by 7 bases; unmatched bases: 19. The CDR3 sequence is 16 residues long. CDR1 and CDR2 (germline): SEHNR, FQNEAQ (reference sequence). In DNA form, the CDR3 reads TGTGCCAGCGGAGGGGGTCGACAGGGGAATCATCGGGAGCAGTACTTC. It encodes CASGGGRQGNHREQYF.

The sample holds a few counts of this clone. V is TRBV5-1 and J is TRBJ2-3, with 10 positions matching TRBD2. CDR1 is SGHRS, CDR2 YFSETQ, per germline. The CDR3 loop spans 16 amino acids. The V gene end was trimmed by 3 bases and the J gene end by 0 bases; junction bases not matched to a gene: 4. For the CDR3, the DNA is TGCGCCAGCAGCTACCTAGCGGGGGCTAGCACAGATACGCAGTATTTT. It specifies CASSYLAGASTDTQYF.

The genes are TRBV25-1 and TRBJ2-1; 7 nucleotides match TRBD2. The CDR3 loop spans 16 amino acids. Trimming at V came to 7 bases and at J to 4 bases, leaving 13 bases not matched to a gene. Germline V gene data show CDR1 as MGHDK and CDR2 as SYGVNS. The CDR3 protein is CASTPSFGGLYNEQFF. Here the CDR3 DNA reads TGTGCCAGCACCCCATCTTTTGGGGGACTATACAATGAGCAGTTCTTC.

This clone was found once. CDR3: CASSALAVDTQYF. CDR3 nucleotide sequence: TGTGCCAGCAGCGCACTAGCGGTAGATACGCAGTATTTT. The V call is TRBV13, the J call TRBJ2-3, with TRBD2 identical over 8 bases. The J segment lost 5 bases and the V segment lost 5 bases, leaving 3 bases of the junction unmatched. CDR1 PRHDT and CDR2 FYEKMQ come from the germline V gene (reference sequence). The CDR3 extends over 13 amino acids.

The chain joins TRBV7-9 to TRBJ2-6, with 7 bases fitting TRBD1. Germline CDR1 is SEHNR and CDR2 is FQNEAQ (reference sequence). Losses at the gene ends were 3 bases for V and 0 bases for J; bases not matched to a gene: 5. The CDR3 runs to 17 residues. DNA for the CDR3: TGTGCCAGCAGCTTGGGGGACAGCTTCTCTGGGGCCAACGTCCTGACTTTC. It yields the protein CASSLGDSFSGANVLTF.